The present TCR beta chain was sequenced within a study of T cells after yellow fever vaccination. Overall study findings and caveats: The secondary response showed a weaker magnitude and a faster peak, day 5 versus 15.

This clonotype was counted only a few times. The antigen remains unidentified. In germline, CDR1 is MGHDK, CDR2 SYGVNS. This CDR3 has 13 amino acids. V gave up 3 bases and J gave up 11 bases; unmatched junction bases: 7. TCRdb re-analysed the 5' RACE reads in MiXCR, keeping a single row per CDR3 protein. The table has some 350,000 distinct CDR3 sequences, approximately 4% seen once. Material: PBMCs, obtained 5 days after the yellow fever booster vaccination. This TCR derives from a man aged 18-30 years who received the YFV17D yellow fever vaccine. The chain is built from TRBV25-1 and TRBJ1-1; TRBD1 matches 9 bases. The CDR3 reads CASSESTGGMAFF. CDR3 DNA: TGTGCCAGCAGTGAGTCGACAGGGGGGATGGCTTTCTTT.